This is a list of T cell receptor beta chains from one sample in a study of shared clonotypes between healthy human individuals. This table comes from immunoSEQ multiplex PCR, and its TCRdb copy is limited to in-frame clones, with some not included. This table holds hundreds of thousands of clones, about 96% found once. The specimen sequenced was memory CD8+ T cells sorted from blood. These TCRs come from a man aged 25 to 45 in good health. CDR3s include the opening cysteine and the closing phenylalanine or tryptophan. The D gene is left open where the match is weak.

D: .; V: TRBV21-1; length: 17; J: TRBJ2-7; CDR3: CASSKGKGQGASYEQYF; DNA: TGTGCCAGCAGCAAAGGGAAGGGGCAGGGGGCCTCCTACGAGCAGTACTTC
D: .; V: TRBV30; length: 13; J: TRBJ1-5; CDR3: CACQVTGAQPQHF; DNA: TGTGCCTGCCAAGTTACGGGGGCGCAGCCCCAGCATTTT
D: .; V: TRBV28; length: 13; J: TRBJ2-1; CDR3: CASSTGRGYEQFF; DNA: TGTGCCAGCAGCACGGGCAGGGGCTATGAGCAGTTCTTC
D: .; V: TRBV6-1; length: 15; J: TRBJ2-3; CDR3: CASSERTFSTDTQYF; DNA: TGTGCCAGCAGTGAGAGGACTTTTAGCACAGATACGCAGTATTTT
D: TRBD2; V: TRBV5-4; length: 15; J: TRBJ2-2; CDR3: CASSLDGRALGELFF; DNA: TGTGCCAGCAGCTTGGACGGGAGGGCCCTTGGGGAGCTGTTTTTT
D: .; V: TRBV5-1; length: 14; J: TRBJ2-3; CDR3: CASGTGALGDTQYF; DNA: TGCGCCAGCGGGACCGGGGCCTTGGGGGATACGCAGTATTTT
D: .; V: TRBV19; length: 12; J: TRBJ2-3; CDR3: CASSVGTDTQYF; DNA: TGTGCCAGTAGTGTCGGGACAGATACGCAGTATTTT
D: .; V: TRBV6-5; length: 13; J: TRBJ1-4; CDR3: CASSLRENEKLFF; DNA: TGTGCCAGCAGCCTCCGGGAGAATGAAAAACTGTTTTTT
D: .; V: TRBV30; length: 13; J: TRBJ2-1; CDR3: CAWSAGLGSEQFF; DNA: TGTGCCTGGAGTGCGGGACTTGGTAGTGAGCAGTTCTTC
D: TRBD2; V: TRBV4-1; length: 15; J: TRBJ2-7; CDR3: CASSRGLAESYEQYF; DNA: TGCGCCAGCAGCCGCGGACTAGCGGAGTCCTACGAGCAGTACTTC